Given below is one T cell receptor (beta chain) in context. Its antigen is unknown. Using CD45RO/CCR7/CD25/CD127/CD95/CD27, CD4+ naive, central memory, regulatory and stem cell-like memory cells were sorted. This record belongs to a study of beta chain features in type 1 diabetes. Study overall: Patients were similar to healthy donors in age and gender (as well as in cell yields). Study observations and caveats: Cells that show high TCR expression could be over-represented by cDNA sequencing. Shortening that was moderate but significant affected the TCRB CDR3s of Type 1 diabetes patients in all four CD4+ subsets.

V shed 1 base and J 1 base; nucleotides not matched to a gene: 9. Germline V lookup: CDR1 LNHNV, CDR2 YYDKDF (reference sequence). The CDR3 covers 17 residues. Expressed TCRB transcripts were sequenced because the isolated RNA had all been reverse transcribed beforehand. Profiled with immunoSEQ multiplex PCR; TCRdb holds only in-frame clones, not every one. The data contain hundreds of thousands of clones, around 15% of them singletons. The origin of this receptor is a man younger than 30 with type 1 diabetes. The sample comprised naive CD4+ T cells from blood. The V and J genes are TRBV15 and TRBJ2-5; 7 bases match TRBD2. CDR3 bases: TGTGCCACCAGCAGAGTCATTTCTAGCGGCTTCCAAGAGACCCAGTACTTC. It specifies CATSRVISSGFQETQYF.